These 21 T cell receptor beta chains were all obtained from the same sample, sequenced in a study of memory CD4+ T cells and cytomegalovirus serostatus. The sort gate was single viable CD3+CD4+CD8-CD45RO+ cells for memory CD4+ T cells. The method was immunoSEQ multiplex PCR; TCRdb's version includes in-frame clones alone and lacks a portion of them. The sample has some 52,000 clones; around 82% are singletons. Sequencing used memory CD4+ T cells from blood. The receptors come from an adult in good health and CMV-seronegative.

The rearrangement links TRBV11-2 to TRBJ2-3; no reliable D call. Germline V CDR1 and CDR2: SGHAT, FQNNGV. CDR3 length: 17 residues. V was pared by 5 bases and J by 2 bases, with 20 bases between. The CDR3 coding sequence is TGTGCCAGCAGCCCCCGCCCTGTCGCGCGCAACACAGATACGCAGTATTTT. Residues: CASSPRPVARNTDTQYF. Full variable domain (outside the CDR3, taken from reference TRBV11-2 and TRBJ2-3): EAGVAQSPRYKIIEKRQSVAFWCNPISGHATLYWYQQILGQGPKLLIQFQNNGVVDDSQLPKDRFSAERLKGVDSTLKIQPAKLEDSAVYLCASSPRPVARNTDTQYFGPGTRLTVL.

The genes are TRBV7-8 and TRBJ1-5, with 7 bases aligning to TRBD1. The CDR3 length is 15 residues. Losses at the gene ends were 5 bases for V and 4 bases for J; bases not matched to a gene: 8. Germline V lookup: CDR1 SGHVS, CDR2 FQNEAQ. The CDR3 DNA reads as TGTGCCAGCAGCCTGTCCGGGACAGATAATCAGCCCCAGCATTTT. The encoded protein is CASSLSGTDNQPQHF.

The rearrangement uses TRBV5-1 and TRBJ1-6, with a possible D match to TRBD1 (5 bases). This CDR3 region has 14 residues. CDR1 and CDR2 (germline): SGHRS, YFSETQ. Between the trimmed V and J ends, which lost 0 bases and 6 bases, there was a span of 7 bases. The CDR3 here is CASSLEGSNSPLHF. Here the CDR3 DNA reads TGCGCCAGCAGCTTGGAGGGGAGTAATTCACCCCTCCACTTT.

The CDR3 loop is CASSYTRGNNSPLHF. CDR3 nucleotides: TGTGCCAGCAGTTATACGCGGGGGAATAATTCACCCCTCCACTTT. This chain links TRBV6-6 with TRBJ1-6; the D gene is possibly TRBD1 (5 bases). CDR1 is MNHNY, CDR2 SVGAGI, per germline (reference sequence). Trimming took off 3 bases at V and 5 bases at J, with 11 bases between the two ends. This CDR3 spans 15 amino acids.

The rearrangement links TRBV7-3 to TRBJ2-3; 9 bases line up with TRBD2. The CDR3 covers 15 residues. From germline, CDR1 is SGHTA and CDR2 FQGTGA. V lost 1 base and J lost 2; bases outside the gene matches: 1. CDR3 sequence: CASSLSGGATDTQYF. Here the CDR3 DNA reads TGTGCCAGCAGCTTAAGCGGGGGGGCCACAGATACGCAGTATTTT. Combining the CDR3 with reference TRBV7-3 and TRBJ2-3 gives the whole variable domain GAGVSQTPSNKVTEKGKYVELRCDPISGHTALYWYRQSLGQGPEFLIYFQGTGAADDSGLPNDRFFAVRPEGSVSTLKIQRTERGDSAVYLCASSLSGGATDTQYFGPGTRLTVL.

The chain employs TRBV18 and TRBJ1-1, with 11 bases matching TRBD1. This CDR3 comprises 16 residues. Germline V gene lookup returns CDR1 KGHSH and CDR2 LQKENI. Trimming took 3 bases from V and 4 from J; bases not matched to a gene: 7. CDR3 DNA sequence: TGTGCCAGCTCACCCGGGACAGGGGGTAGCGTCACTGAAGCTTTCTTT. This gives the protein CASSPGTGGSVTEAFF.

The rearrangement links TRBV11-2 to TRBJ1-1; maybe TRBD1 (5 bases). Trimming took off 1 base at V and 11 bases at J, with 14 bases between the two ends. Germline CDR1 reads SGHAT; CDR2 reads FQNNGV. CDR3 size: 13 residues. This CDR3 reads CASSLGSGELAFF. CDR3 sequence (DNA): TGTGCCAGCAGCTTAGGATCGGGGGAGTTGGCTTTCTTT.

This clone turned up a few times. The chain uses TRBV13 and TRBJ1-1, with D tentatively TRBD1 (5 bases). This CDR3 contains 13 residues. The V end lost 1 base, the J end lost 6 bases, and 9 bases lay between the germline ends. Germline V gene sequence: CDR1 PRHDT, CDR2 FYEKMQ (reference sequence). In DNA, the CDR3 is TGTGCCAGCAGCTTAGAGGGGTTCGCTGAAGCTTTCTTT. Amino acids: CASSLEGFAEAFF.

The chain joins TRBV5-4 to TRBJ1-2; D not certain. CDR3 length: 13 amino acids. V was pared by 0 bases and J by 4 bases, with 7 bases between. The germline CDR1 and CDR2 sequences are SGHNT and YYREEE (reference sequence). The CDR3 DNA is TGTGCCAGCAGCTTGGTGGCCGCCTATGGCTACACCTTC. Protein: CASSLVAAYGYTF.

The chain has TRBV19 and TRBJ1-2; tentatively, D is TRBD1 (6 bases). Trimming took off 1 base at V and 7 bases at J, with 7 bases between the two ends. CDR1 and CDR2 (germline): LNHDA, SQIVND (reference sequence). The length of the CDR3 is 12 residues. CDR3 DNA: TGTGCCAGTAGTATAGGGACAGTTGGCTACACCTTC. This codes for CASSIGTVGYTF.

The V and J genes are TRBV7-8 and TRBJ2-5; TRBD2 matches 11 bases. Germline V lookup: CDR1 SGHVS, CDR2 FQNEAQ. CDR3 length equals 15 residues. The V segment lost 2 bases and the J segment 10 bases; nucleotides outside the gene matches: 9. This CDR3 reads CASSLTSGGLGVQYF. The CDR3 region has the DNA TGTGCCAGCAGCTTAACTAGCGGGGGTCTAGGGGTCCAGTACTTC.

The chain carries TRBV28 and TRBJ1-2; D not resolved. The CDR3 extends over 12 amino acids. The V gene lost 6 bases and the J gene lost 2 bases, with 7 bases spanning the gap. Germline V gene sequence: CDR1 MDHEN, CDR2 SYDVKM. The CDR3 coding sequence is TGTGCCAGCAGGGTAATGAACTATGGCTACACCTTC. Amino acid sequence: CASRVMNYGYTF.

CDR3: CAWSGYSGEKLFF. CDR3 in DNA: TGTGCCTGGAGTGGGTATAGCGGTGAAAAACTGTTTTTT. The chain is built from TRBV30 and TRBJ1-4; D unresolved. This CDR3 is 13 amino acids long. Trimming took off 1 base at V and 7 bases at J, with 10 bases between the two ends. Germline V gives CDR1 GTSNPN, CDR2 SVGIG (reference sequence). The whole variable domain, filled in from reference TRBV30 and TRBJ1-4, reads SQTIHQWPATLVQPVGSPLSLECTVEGTSNPNLYWYRQAAGRGLQLLFYSVGIGQISSEVPQNLSASRPQDRQFILSSKKLLLSDSGFYLCAWSGYSGEKLFFGSGTQLSVL.

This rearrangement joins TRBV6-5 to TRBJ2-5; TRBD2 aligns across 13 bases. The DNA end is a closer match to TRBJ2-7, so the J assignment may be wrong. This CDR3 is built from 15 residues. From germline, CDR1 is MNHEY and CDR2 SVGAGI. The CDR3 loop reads CASSSPGTSGVEQYF. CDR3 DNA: TGTGCCAGCAGTTCTCCCGGGACTAGCGGGGTCGAGCAGTACTTC.

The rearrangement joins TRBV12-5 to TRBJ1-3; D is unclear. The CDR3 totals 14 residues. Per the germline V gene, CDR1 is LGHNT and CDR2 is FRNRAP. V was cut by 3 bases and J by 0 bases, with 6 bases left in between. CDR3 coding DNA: TGTGCTAGTGGTTTTGGAGGCTCTGGAAACACCATATATTTT. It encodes CASGFGGSGNTIYF. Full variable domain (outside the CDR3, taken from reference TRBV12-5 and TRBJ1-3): DARVTQTPRHKVTEMGQEVTMRCQPILGHNTVFWYRQTMMQGLELLAYFRNRAPLDDSGMPKDRFSAEMPDATLATLKIQPSEPRDSAVYFCASGFGGSGNTIYFGEGSWLTVV.

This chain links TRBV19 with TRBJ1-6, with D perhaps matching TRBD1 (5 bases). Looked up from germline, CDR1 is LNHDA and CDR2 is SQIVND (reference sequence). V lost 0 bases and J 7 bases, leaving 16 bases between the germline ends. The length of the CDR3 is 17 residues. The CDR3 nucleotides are TGTGCCAGTAGTATAGATCGGGCGGGACCGGGGAATTCACCCCTCCACTTT. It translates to CASSIDRAGPGNSPLHF.

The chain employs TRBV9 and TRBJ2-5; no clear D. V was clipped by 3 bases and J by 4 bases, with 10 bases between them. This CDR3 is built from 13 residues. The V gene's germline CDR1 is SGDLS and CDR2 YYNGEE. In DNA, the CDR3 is TGTGCCAGCAGCGCTTCCTGGGGAGAGACCCAGTACTTC. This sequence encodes CASSASWGETQYF.

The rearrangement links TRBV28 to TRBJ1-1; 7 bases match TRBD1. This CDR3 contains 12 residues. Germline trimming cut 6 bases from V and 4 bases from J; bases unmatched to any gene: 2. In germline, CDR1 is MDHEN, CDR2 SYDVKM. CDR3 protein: CASRTGITEAFF. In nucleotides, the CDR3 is TGTGCCAGCAGGACAGGGATCACTGAAGCTTTCTTT.

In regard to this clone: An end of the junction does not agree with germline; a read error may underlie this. The CDR3 bases are TGTGCCAGCTCAGCACCAGGGAATTCACCCCTCCACTTT. It yields the protein CASSAPGNSPLHF. The chain links TRBV18 to TRBJ1-6; D may be TRBD1 (5 bases). The CDR3 sequence is 13 residues long. The germline gives CDR1 KGHSH, CDR2 LQKENI.

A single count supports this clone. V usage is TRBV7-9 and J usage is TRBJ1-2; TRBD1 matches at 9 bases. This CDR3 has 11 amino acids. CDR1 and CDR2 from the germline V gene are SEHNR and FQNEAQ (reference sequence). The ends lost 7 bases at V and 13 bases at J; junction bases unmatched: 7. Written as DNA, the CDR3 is TGTGCCAGCACCCGGGACAGGGATTGCACCTTC. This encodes CASTRDRDCTF.

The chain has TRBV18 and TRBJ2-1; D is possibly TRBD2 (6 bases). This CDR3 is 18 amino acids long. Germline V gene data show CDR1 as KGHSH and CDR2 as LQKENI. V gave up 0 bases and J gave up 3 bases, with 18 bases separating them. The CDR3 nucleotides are TGTGCCAGCTCACCACCGCTGACCCGGAGGGCCCACTACAATGAGCAGTTCTTC. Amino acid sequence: CASSPPLTRRAHYNEQFF.